This entry concerns a single T cell receptor beta chain. The antigen remains undetermined. The entry originates in a study of cytomegalovirus exposure and HLA in healthy donors. Findings of the study overall: Upon later analysis, HLA-associated TCR beta chains proved more clonally expanded than other, equally common chains.

The PCR made use of 60 Vbeta and 13 Jbeta primers. TCRdb's table, derived via immunoSEQ multiplex PCR, lists solely in-frame clones and lacks some. The sample records 150,000 to 200,000 clones, approximately 80% being singletons. The CDR3 totals 16 residues. V shed 3 bases, J shed 6 bases, and the junction held 5 bases outside the gene matches. The germline V gene has CDR1 SGHNT and CDR2 YYREEE (reference sequence). This chain joins TRBV5-4 and TRBJ2-5; 16 nucleotides align to TRBD2. The source of this sequence is a man in his forties or fifties in good health and CMV-seropositive. The material sequenced was PBMCs. Here the CDR3 reads CASSSGTSGGGQTQYF. The CDR3 nucleotides read TGTGCCAGCAGCTCTGGGACTAGCGGGGGGGGGCAGACCCAGTACTTC.